The next 20 T cell receptor beta chains were all read from a single sample in a study of T cell changes during pregnancy in multiple sclerosis. Clones were sequenced by immunoSEQ multiplex PCR, and TCRdb holds only the in-frame ones, with some missing. The sample has roughly 110,000 clones, 91% seen once. Sequences were derived from peripheral blood, sampled before pregnancy. Receptor source: a female donor with multiple sclerosis, enrolled in a pregnancy study.

The chain combines TRBV7-2 with TRBJ2-5, with 8 positions matching TRBD2. Unmatched junction bases numbered 16, after V lost 6 bases and J lost 13 bases. Per germline, CDR1 SGHTA and CDR2 FQGNSA. This CDR3 is built from 14 residues. DNA for the CDR3: TGTGCCAGCAGGTCAGCGGGGGCCCCGGTAATCACGTACTTC. The encoded protein is CASRSAGAPVITYF.

The CDR3 loop reads CASSQGLAKYNEQFF. The CDR3 DNA is TGTGCCAGCAGCCAGGGACTAGCGAAATACAATGAGCAGTTCTTC. The chain uses TRBV7-3 and TRBJ2-1; 10 bases agree with TRBD2. This CDR3 contains 15 residues. Per the germline V gene, CDR1 is SGHTA and CDR2 is FQGTGA. V shed 5 bases, J shed 4 bases, and the junction held 5 bases outside the gene matches.

This chain connects TRBV28 to TRBJ2-3; perhaps TRBD2 as D (7 bases). Per the germline V gene, CDR1 is MDHEN and CDR2 is SYDVKM. CDR3 length: 16 amino acids. With 4 bases removed from V and 4 bases from J, the gap between germline ends came to 18 bases. CDR3 DNA: TGTGCCAGCAGTTCCAAGGGGGGGGCCTCACCAGATACGCAGTATTTT. This codes for CASSSKGGASPDTQYF.

V usage is TRBV30 and J usage is TRBJ2-5; 16 bases map to TRBD2. CDR1 is GTSNPN and CDR2 is SVGIG in the germline V gene (reference sequence). Trimming at V came to 3 bases and at J to 3 bases, leaving 1 base not matched to a gene. The CDR3 has 15 amino acids. CDR3 loop: CAWSGTSGREETQYF. The CDR3 DNA follows: TGTGCCTGGAGCGGGACTAGCGGGAGGGAAGAGACCCAGTACTTC.

This chain uses TRBV5-1 with TRBJ2-1; D might be TRBD1 (9 bases). V was trimmed by 4 bases and J by 7 bases, leaving 18 bases between them. This CDR3 has 15 amino acids. From germline, CDR1 is SGHRS and CDR2 YFSETQ. CDR3 amino acids: CASSTGGTGINEQFF. The CDR3 nucleotides read TGCGCCAGCAGCACGGGGGGGACAGGGATAAATGAGCAGTTCTTC.

This chain links TRBV27 with TRBJ2-3; D remains unclear. V was pared by 7 bases and J by 3 bases, with 14 bases between. Germline assignment: CDR1 MNHEY and CDR2 SMNVEV (reference sequence). There are 14 residues in the CDR3. CDR3 residues: CASNREAWTDTQYF. CDR3 DNA: TGTGCCAGCAATCGTGAAGCTTGGACAGATACGCAGTATTTT.

The chain links TRBV19 to TRBJ1-6; 8 positions match TRBD1. Losses at the gene ends were 7 bases for V and 8 bases for J; bases not matched to a gene: 4. Germline lookup yields CDR1 LNHDA and CDR2 SQIVND (reference sequence). This CDR3 region has 13 residues. The CDR3 sequence is CASTGQGDSPLHF. DNA for the CDR3: TGTGCCAGTACTGGACAGGGCGATTCACCCCTCCACTTT.

This chain uses TRBV29-1 with TRBJ2-3, with D unclear. The germline gives CDR1 SQVTM, CDR2 ANQGSEA. This CDR3 spans 15 amino acids. Trimming cost V 5 bases and J 2 bases, with 17 bases left between them. CDR3 in DNA: TGCAGCGTTCCAACAATATCGTTATACACAGATACGCAGTATTTT. This codes for CSVPTISLYTDTQYF.

The chain couples TRBV6-5 to TRBJ2-5; 7 bases are a match to TRBD1. The trim removed 7 bases at V and 3 bases at J, leaving 8 bases unmatched. The V gene's germline CDR1 is MNHEY and CDR2 SVGAGI. This CDR3 has 14 amino acids. DNA of the CDR3: TGTGCCAGCACTACAGGGGTTTCAAAAGAGACCCAGTACTTC. Amino acid sequence: CASTTGVSKETQYF.

The V gene is TRBV10-3, the J gene TRBJ2-7, with 12 bases lining up with TRBD2. Germline trimming cut 4 bases from V and 7 bases from J; bases unmatched to any gene: 8. CDR3 length equals 15 residues. The germline V gene has CDR1 ENHRY and CDR2 SYGVKD. DNA of the CDR3: TGTGCCATCAGTGGGAGACTAGCGGGAGTGAAAGAGCAGTACTTC. It is translated as CAISGRLAGVKEQYF.

The chain employs TRBV28 and TRBJ2-2, with D maybe TRBD1 (5 bases). V shed 6 bases and J shed 0 bases, with 11 bases lying between them. Germline loops: CDR1 MDHEN, CDR2 SYDVKM. This CDR3 comprises 15 residues. The CDR3 here is CASRESRANTGELFF. The CDR3 bases are TGTGCCAGCAGGGAATCCAGGGCGAACACCGGGGAGCTGTTTTTT.

The rearrangement uses TRBV6-1 and TRBJ1-2, with D possibly TRBD1 on 6 matching bases. The V gene's germline CDR1 is MNHNS and CDR2 SASEGT. Deletions cut 5 bases from V and 0 bases from J, with 13 bases between. The CDR3 loop spans 15 amino acids. In DNA, the CDR3 is TGTGCCAGCAGTTGGGGACATATAGCTAACTATGGCTACACCTTC. Encoded protein: CASSWGHIANYGYTF.

The chain joins TRBV27 to TRBJ1-6; 9 bases are shared with TRBD1. V lost 7 bases, J lost 6 bases, and 7 bases stayed unmatched. The germline gives CDR1 MNHEY, CDR2 SMNVEV (reference sequence). The CDR3 is 15 residues long. Here the CDR3 reads CASKLQGAINSPLHF. Here the CDR3 DNA reads TGTGCCAGCAAACTACAGGGGGCCATTAATTCACCCCTCCACTTT.

The J gene is TRBJ2-7, the V gene TRBV4-1, with 9 bases aligning to TRBD2. Per germline, CDR1 MGHRA and CDR2 YSYEKL. The ends lost 1 base at V and 6 bases at J; junction bases unmatched: 4. CDR3 length equals 14 residues. The DNA of the CDR3 is TGCGCCAGCAGCCAAGGGGGCGGGGGGGGCGAGCAGTACTTC. Encoded protein: CASSQGGGGGEQYF.

The rearrangement joins TRBV29-1 to TRBJ2-1, with a possible D match to TRBD2 (7 bases). V was shortened by 0 bases and J by 3 bases, with 21 bases between the two germline ends. This CDR3 is built from 18 residues. Germline CDR1 and CDR2: SQVTM and ANQGSEA. The CDR3 nucleotides read TGCAGCGTTGAAGATCGGGGGGCAGCAAAATTGGGCTACAATGAGCAGTTCTTC. This codes for CSVEDRGAAKLGYNEQFF.

V is TRBV5-6 and J is TRBJ2-1; 7 nucleotides agree with TRBD2. This CDR3 has 16 residues. CDR1 is SGHDT and CDR2 is YYEEEE in the germline V gene. The V gene end was trimmed by 1 base and the J gene end by 5 bases; junction bases not matched to a gene: 9. CDR3 sequence reads: CASSLPGRESHNEQFF. CDR3 bases: TGTGCCAGCAGCTTGCCAGGGCGGGAGTCGCACAATGAGCAGTTCTTC.

The rearrangement links TRBV5-4 to TRBJ1-2, with TRBD1 matching 8 bases. The CDR3 is 13 amino acids. V lost 4 bases to trimming and J lost 8 bases; unmatched junction nucleotides: 7. CDR1 and CDR2 (germline): SGHNT, YYREEE (reference sequence). The CDR3 nucleotides read TGTGCCAGCAGCCCGGCAGGGGGCTACGGCTACACCTTC. It encodes CASSPAGGYGYTF. The entire variable domain, with the rest obtained from reference TRBV5-4 and TRBJ1-2, is as follows: ETGVTQSPTHLIKTRGQQVTLRCSSQSGHNTVSWYQQALGQGPQFIFQYYREEENGRGNFPPRFSGLQFPNYSSELNVNALELDDSALYLCASSPAGGYGYTFGSGTRLTVV.

The chain is built from TRBV6-6 and TRBJ1-2; D is unclear. Germline assignment: CDR1 MNHNY and CDR2 SVGAGI (reference sequence). This CDR3 has 14 residues. V dropped 2 bases and J dropped 3 bases, with 10 bases sitting between them. The CDR3 spells CASSYTGIHYGYTF. CDR3 DNA: TGTGCCAGCAGTTACACGGGAATCCACTATGGCTACACCTTC.

This rearrangement joins TRBV28 to TRBJ2-6, with TRBD1 matching 9 bases. The J segment lost 0 bases and the V segment lost 6 bases, leaving 6 bases of the junction unmatched. Germline CDR1 reads MDHEN; CDR2 reads SYDVKM. CDR3 length: 17 amino acids. As DNA, the CDR3 is TGTGCCAGCAGCCCGACAGGGGGGGGCTCTGGGGCCAACGTCCTGACTTTC. Its translation: CASSPTGGGSGANVLTF. Together with reference TRBV28 and TRBJ2-6, the CDR3 gives the full variable domain: DVKVTQSSRYLVKRTGEKVFLECVQDMDHENMFWYRQDPGLGLRLIYFSYDVKMKEKGDIPEGYSVSREKKERFSLILESASTNQTSMYLCASSPTGGGSGANVLTFGAGSRLTVL.

V and J are TRBV7-9 and TRBJ2-1; D perhaps matches TRBD2 (6 bases). CDR3 size: 12 residues. V lost 1 base and J lost 10, with 8 bases in between. In germline, CDR1 is SEHNR, CDR2 FQNEAQ (reference sequence). CDR3 in DNA: TGTGCCAGCAGCTTAGGGCTAGCGGAGCAGTTCTTC. Translation gives CASSLGLAEQFF.